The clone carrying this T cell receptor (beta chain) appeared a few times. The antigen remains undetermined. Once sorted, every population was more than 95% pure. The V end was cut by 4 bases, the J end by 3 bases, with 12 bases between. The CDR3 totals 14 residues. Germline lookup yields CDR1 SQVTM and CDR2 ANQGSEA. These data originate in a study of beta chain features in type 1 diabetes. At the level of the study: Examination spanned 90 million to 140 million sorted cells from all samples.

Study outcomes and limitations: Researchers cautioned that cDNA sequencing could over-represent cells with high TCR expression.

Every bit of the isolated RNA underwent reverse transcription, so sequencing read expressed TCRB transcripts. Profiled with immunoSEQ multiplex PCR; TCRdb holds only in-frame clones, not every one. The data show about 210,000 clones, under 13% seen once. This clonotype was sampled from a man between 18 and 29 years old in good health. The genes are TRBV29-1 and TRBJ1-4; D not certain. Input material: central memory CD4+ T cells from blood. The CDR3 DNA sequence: TGCAGCGTTGGTTCCGGGGTGGCTAATGAAAAACTGTTTTTT. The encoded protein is CSVGSGVANEKLFF.